This T cell receptor beta chain was sequenced for a study of T cell changes during pregnancy in multiple sclerosis. TCRdb's copy holds only in-frame clones and misses some; the assay was immunoSEQ multiplex PCR. The sample holds approximately 32,000 clones, 89% seen once. The V gene's germline CDR1 is SGDLS and CDR2 YYNGEE. CDR3 length: 14 residues. With 4 bases clipped from V and 2 bases from J, the junction kept 5 bases outside the gene matches. The specimen was CD8+ T cells from peripheral blood mononuclear cells, collected in the first trimester of pregnancy. This rearrangement joins TRBV9 to TRBJ2-7; 8 bases align to TRBD2. The clonotype originates from a female donor with multiple sclerosis, enrolled in a pregnancy study. The CDR3 DNA is TGTGCCAGCAGCTCGGGAGGGTCGGCCTACGAGCAGTACTTC. Amino acid sequence: CASSSGGSAYEQYF.